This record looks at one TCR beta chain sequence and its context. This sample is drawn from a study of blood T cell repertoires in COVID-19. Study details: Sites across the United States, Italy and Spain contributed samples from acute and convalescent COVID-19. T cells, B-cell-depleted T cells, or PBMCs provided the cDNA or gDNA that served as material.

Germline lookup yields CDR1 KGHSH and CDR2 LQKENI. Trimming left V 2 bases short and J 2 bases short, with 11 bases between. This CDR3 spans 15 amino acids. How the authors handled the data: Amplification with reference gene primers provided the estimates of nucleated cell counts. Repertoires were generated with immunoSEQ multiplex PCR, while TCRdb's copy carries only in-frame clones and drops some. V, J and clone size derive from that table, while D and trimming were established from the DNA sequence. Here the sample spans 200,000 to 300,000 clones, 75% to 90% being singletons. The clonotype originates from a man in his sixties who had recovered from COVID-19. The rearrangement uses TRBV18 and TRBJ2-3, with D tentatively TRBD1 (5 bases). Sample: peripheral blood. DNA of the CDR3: TGTGCCAGCTCACCAGCGTCACAGGTCACAGATACGCAGTATTTT. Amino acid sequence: CASSPASQVTDTQYF.